This TCR beta chain comes out of a study of blood T cell repertoires in COVID-19. Overall study: The study drew acute and convalescent COVID-19 samples from the United States, Italy and Spain. In each case, the material was cDNA or gDNA derived from T cells, B-cell-depleted T cells, or PBMCs.

The study assigned cohorts using participant-reported clinical history. As handled by the study authors: Estimated nucleated cell counts came from reference gene primer amplification. Clones were read by immunoSEQ multiplex PCR, and TCRdb kept only the in-frame ones, dropping some. V and J calls and clone size are given by that table; D and trimming were obtained from the DNA. The sample holds fewer than 400,000 clones, under 90% seen once. The V gene's germline CDR1 is LGHDT and CDR2 YNNKEL (reference sequence). The CDR3 is 13 residues long. V lost 4 bases to trimming and J lost 1 base, with 7 bases between them.

The sequenced sample consisted of PBMCs or T cells enriched from blood (not recorded which). The chain joins TRBV3-1 (or the pseudogene TRBV3-2) to TRBJ1-1; no definite D call. The sequence was collected from a man aged 60 to 75 who had recovered from COVID-19. CDR3 protein: CASSLGGNTEAFF. CDR3 nucleotide sequence: TGTGCCAGCAGCCTGGGAGGGAACACTGAAGCTTTCTTT.